Listed below are T cell receptor beta chains from one sample, sequenced in a study of T-cell memory formation after mild COVID-19. TCRdb fed the 5' RACE reads into MiXCR, producing one record per CDR3 protein. The sample includes roughly 120,000 distinct CDR3 sequences, about 17% seen only once; the top ten take roughly 13%. The sample was PBMCs or a T cell subset sorted from them (not recorded which). The source is an adult woman who had mild COVID-19 (a few samples of this study predate the infection). Cell type and time point are not known. Each CDR3 is given with its conserved first and last residue. Fields, in order: D gene, J gene, V gene, clone size, CDR3 DNA, CDR3 protein. A D gene is named only where the DNA matches it firmly. Clone sizes are given selectively: once, few, many, or a class where the clone is expanded.

>-|TRBJ2-1|TRBV29-1|-
TGCAGCGTGGTGCCGGGATACTACAATGAGCAGTTCTTC
CSVVPGYYNEQFF
>TRBD1|TRBJ1-2|TRBV4-2|-
TGTGCCAGCAGCCCCCAGGACAGGAGCCACACCTATGGCTACACCTTC
CASSPQDRSHTYGYTF
>TRBD1|TRBJ1-5|TRBV4-2|-
TGTGCCAGCAGCCAAACAGGGGCCCCAGGGCAGCCCCAGCATTTT
CASSQTGAPGQPQHF
>TRBD1|TRBJ2-2|TRBV3-1|-
TGTGCCAGCAGCGCGGACAGGGGAATGTTCACCGGGGAGCTGTTTTTT
CASSADRGMFTGELFF
>TRBD1|TRBJ2-5|TRBV12-3/TRBV12-4|-
TGTGCCAGCAGTTTAGGGGGGACAGGGCAAGAGACCCAGTACTTC
CASSLGGTGQETQYF
>TRBD1|TRBJ1-1|TRBV13|-
TGTGCCAGCAGCTTCCCCCTGGACAGGGAGGGCACTGAAGCTTTCTTT
CASSFPLDREGTEAFF
>-|TRBJ2-1|TRBV4-3|few
TGCGCCAGCAGCCAAGGGTTCTCAGGGAGGGGGTACAATGAGCAGTTCTTC
CASSQGFSGRGYNEQFF
>-|TRBJ2-2|TRBV5-1|-
TGCGCCAGCAGCGGGGGGACAGTCGCGAACACCGGGGAGCTGTTTTTT
CASSGGTVANTGELFF
>TRBD2|TRBJ2-3|TRBV20-1|-
TGCAGTGCTAGAACGGGCGGGAGGGCCGCAGATACGCAGTATTTT
CSARTGGRAADTQYF
>TRBD1|TRBJ2-7|TRBV29-1|-
TGCAGCGTGGGCGGGACCGGGACAGGGGAGATCGGGCAGTACTTC
CSVGGTGTGEIGQYF
>TRBD2|TRBJ2-1|TRBV28|many
TGTGCCAGCAGCCTCGGGACTAGCGGGAGAAAGTCATACAATGAGCAGTTCTTC
CASSLGTSGRKSYNEQFF
>-|TRBJ2-1|TRBV25-1|-
TGTGCCAGCAGTGAAGCCAGGCCGGACAATGAGCAGTTCTTC
CASSEARPDNEQFF
>TRBD2|TRBJ2-2|TRBV4-1|many
TGCGCCAGCAGCGACTTGGGGAGCGGGAGAAACACCGGGGAGCTGTTTTTT
CASSDLGSGRNTGELFF
>TRBD2|TRBJ2-3|TRBV7-9|few
TGTGCCAGCAGCCACGGGACTAGCGAACCAGATACGCAGTATTTT
CASSHGTSEPDTQYF
>-|TRBJ2-3|TRBV5-1|few
TGCGCCAGCAGCTTGGACGGCAGGGGTAGCACAGATACGCAGTATTTT
CASSLDGRGSTDTQYF
>TRBD2|TRBJ2-1|TRBV6-2/TRBV6-3|-
TGTGCCAGCAGTTATGGTATCAGCGGGGGGTACAATGAGCAGTTCTTC
CASSYGISGGYNEQFF
>-|TRBJ2-4|TRBV4-2|-
TGTGCCAGCAGCCAAGATCAGGGAACCAAAAACATTCAGTACTTC
CASSQDQGTKNIQYF
>-|TRBJ2-3|TRBV20-1|-
TGCAGTGCGAGAGGAGGGTTTAACACAGATACGCAGTATTTT
CSARGGFNTDTQYF
>-|TRBJ2-3|TRBV3-2|-
TGTGCCAGCAGCCAAGATCGGGCGGGAGAAGGGGGAGATACGCAGTATTTT
CASSQDRAGEGGDTQYF
>TRBD2|TRBJ2-3|TRBV14|-
TGTGCCAGCAGCCGCGGGACTAGCGGGACACCAGATACGAAGTATTTT
CASSRGTSGTPDTKYF
>-|TRBJ2-3|TRBV21-1|-
TGTGCCAGCAGCAATTTACCCGACCGGAAGGGGCGAAGCACAGATACGCAGTATTTT
CASSNLPDRKGRSTDTQYF
>TRBD2|TRBJ2-7|TRBV18|-
TGTGCCAGCTCACCAGGACTAGAAAGCTCCTACGAGCAGTACTTC
CASSPGLESSYEQYF
>-|TRBJ1-1|TRBV3-1|few
TGTGCCAGCAGCCAAGATCTTAGGGCCTCCGACACTGAAGCTTTCTTT
CASSQDLRASDTEAFF
>-|TRBJ1-2|TRBV6-5|few
TGTGCCAGCAGTTACTCGATGGATCCCGGCTATGGCTACACCTTC
CASSYSMDPGYGYTF
>-|TRBJ1-2|TRBV5-1|-
TGCGCCAGCAGCCTAAGGGGCAGGGAAGATGGCTACACCTTC
CASSLRGREDGYTF
>-|TRBJ1-2|TRBV11-2|-
TGTGCCAGCAGCTCAAGGGTCTATGGCTACACCTTC
CASSSRVYGYTF
>-|TRBJ2-5|TRBV7-2|few
TGTGCCAGCAGCTCGACCCACCGAGGGCCAGAGGGGTCCCAGTACTTC
CASSSTHRGPEGSQYF
>-|TRBJ1-1|TRBV29-1|once
TGCAGCGTTGACCCCGGACCGGGGGACACTGAAGCTTTCTTT
CSVDPGPGDTEAFF
>TRBD2|TRBJ2-1|TRBV14|-
TGTGCCAGCAGTAAGCGGGAGATCTACAATGAGCAGTTCTTC
CASSKREIYNEQFF
>-|TRBJ1-5|TRBV7-9|-
TGTGCCAGCAGCTTCAGTGTTAACCAGCCCCAGCATTTT
CASSFSVNQPQHF
>-|TRBJ2-2|TRBV25-1|-
TGTGCCAGCAGTCACCACCGGGACACCCTTACCGGGGAGCTGTTTTTT
CASSHHRDTLTGELFF
>-|TRBJ2-2|TRBV4-3|-
TGCGCCAGCAGCCAAGATCGAGTACTGAACACCGGGGAGCTGTTTTTT
CASSQDRVLNTGELFF
>TRBD2|TRBJ2-5|TRBV11-2|-
TGTGCCAGCAGCTTAGGGCCCCTCGGGAGGGAGACCCAGTACTTC
CASSLGPLGRETQYF
>-|TRBJ2-7|TRBV24-1|few
TGTGCCACCAGTGCGGGCCAGGGCAAGCAGTACTTC
CATSAGQGKQYF
>TRBD1|TRBJ2-1|TRBV4-1|few
TGCGCCAGCAGCCGACTACTGGACAGGCCCTCCTACAATGAGCAGTTCTTC
CASSRLLDRPSYNEQFF
>TRBD2|TRBJ2-1|TRBV29-1|-
TGCAGCGTTGTCGGTCTAGCGGGAGGCCAAAGCTCCTACAATGAGCAGTTCTTC
CSVVGLAGGQSSYNEQFF
>-|TRBJ2-6|TRBV5-1|few
TGCGCCAGCAGCTTAATCCAGGGCCGTGGGGCCAACGTCCTGACTTTC
CASSLIQGRGANVLTF
>TRBD1|TRBJ2-7|TRBV29-1|few
TGCAGCGTTGATTCGCAGGGGGAGACCTACGAGCAGTACTTC
CSVDSQGETYEQYF
>-|TRBJ2-3|TRBV6-6|few
TGTGCCAGCATCCTCAGGACCCACGGAGGAGATACGCAGTATTTT
CASILRTHGGDTQYF
>-|TRBJ1-2|TRBV29-1|few
TGCAGCGTTGGGGGGACGACAGGACTTAACTATGGCTACACCTTC
CSVGGTTGLNYGYTF